The present T cell receptor (beta chain) was sequenced within a study of shared clonotypes between healthy human individuals. Study results and limitations: Relative to clonotypes present in all four donors, those not shared had lower generation probabilities.

Of note for this clone: Its cognate antigen is unknown.

Naive CD8 cells lacked CD45RO, underwent positive selection for CCR7 and left out terminally differentiated effector memory CD45RA+ cells. Genomic DNA of each subset was evenly split across several immunoSEQ plates. Source study methods: Because ImmunoSEQ provided only junction sequences with no quality scores, the filtering differed. Assay used: immunoSEQ multiplex PCR; TCRdb lists only in-frame clones, some missing. Clonal size and the V and J genes are those of that table, whereas D and trimming came from the DNA. Of around 1.9 million clones in the sample, around 95% are singletons; the top ten hold approximately 1.6%. Germline lookup yields CDR1 SGHAT and CDR2 FQNNGV. The trim removed 5 bases at V and 5 bases at J, leaving 11 bases unmatched. The CDR3 covers 16 residues.

This TCR was sampled from a man aged 18-30 years in good health. Some clones in this sample may be carry-over from other donors' samples. Sample: naive CD8+ T cells from PBMCs. The chain has TRBV11-2 and TRBJ2-3; 9 positions match TRBD1. CDR3 coding DNA: TGTGCCAGCAGCCCCGGTGGACAGGGGTGGCAAGATACGCAGTATTTT. Residues: CASSPGGQGWQDTQYF.